This TCR beta chain was obtained from a study of OX40 agonist ivuxolimab in advanced cancers. CDR1 is MNHEY, CDR2 SVGAGI, per germline. V was cut by 2 bases and J by 2 bases, with 12 bases left in between. This CDR3 contains 15 residues. The repertoire was sequenced with immunoSEQ multiplex PCR; TCRdb's copy has only in-frame clones and lacks some. The sample records about 36,000 clones, around 80% being singletons. The sequences come from CD4+ or CD8+ T cells sorted from blood, collected in a trial of the OX40 agonist ivuxolimab. The V and J genes are TRBV6-5 and TRBJ1-2, with D possibly TRBD1 on 6 matching bases. This TCR came from an adult with an advanced solid tumor such as melanoma, head and neck, liver or kidney cancer. The CDR3 loop reads CASSYSGTPNYGYTF. CDR3 coding DNA: TGTGCCAGCAGTTACAGTGGGACACCGAACTATGGCTACACCTTC.